The rows below give T cell receptor beta chains drawn from one sample of a study of cytomegalovirus exposure and HLA in healthy donors. TCRdb keeps only in-frame clones here, not all; method: immunoSEQ multiplex PCR. The top ten hold about 1.3% of the sample, which has just over 80,000 clones, approximately 96% seen once. Source material: PBMCs. Receptors were obtained from a woman between 18 and 29 years old in good health and CMV-seronegative. Both conserved end residues are part of each CDR3. A D gene is named only where the DNA matches it firmly. Clone size, where shown, is once, few, many, or a class for clones that have expanded.

TRBV1	14	NA	NA	TRBJ2-3	CTPRRIADRDTQYF	TGCACCCCCAGGAGAATAGCGGATAGGGATACGCAGTATTTT
TRBV7-6	16	NA	TRBD2	TRBJ2-3	CASSPEDGRAPDTQYF	TGTGCCAGCAGCCCGGAGGACGGGAGGGCCCCAGATACGCAGTATTTT
TRBV7-9	15	NA	TRBD1	TRBJ2-7	CASSHRDRVSYEQYF	TGTGCCAGCAGCCATAGGGACAGGGTGTCCTACGAGCAGTACTTC
TRBV19	12	NA	TRBD1	TRBJ1-6	CASQQGTLPLHF	TGTGCCAGCCAACAGGGGACCCTCCCCCTCCACTTT
TRBV6-4	12	NA	NA	TRBJ2-1	CASSAGVNEQFF	TGTGCCAGCAGTGCAGGGGTTAATGAGCAGTTCTTC
TRBV5-6	14	once	TRBD1	TRBJ2-1	CASSPEGTGHEQFF	TGTGCCAGCAGCCCGGAGGGGACAGGACATGAGCAGTTCTTC
TRBV2	10	NA	NA	TRBJ2-3	CASLRDTQYF	TGTGCCAGCCTCAGAGATACGCAGTATTTT
TRBV7-9	14	NA	TRBD2	TRBJ2-1	CASSLGGGGNEQFF	TGTGCCAGCAGCTTAGGGGGCGGGGGGAATGAGCAGTTCTTC
TRBV2	11	once	NA	TRBJ1-1	CASSGGTEAFF	TGTGCCAGCAGCGGCGGCACTGAAGCTTTCTTT
TRBV30	13	NA	NA	TRBJ2-5	CAWSVIFGETQYF	TGTGCCTGGAGTGTAATTTTCGGAGAGACCCAGTACTTC
TRBV30	14	once	TRBD2	TRBJ2-5	CAFSNSGRFETQYF	TGTGCCTTCTCGAATAGCGGGAGGTTCGAGACCCAGTACTTC
TRBV4-2	16	NA	NA	TRBJ2-6	CASSQGEGSGANVLTF	TGTGCCAGCAGCCAAGGAGAGGGCTCTGGGGCCAACGTCCTGACTTTC
TRBV5-5	14	NA	TRBD1	TRBJ1-1	CASSLTGGGTEAFF	TGTGCCAGCAGCCTTACAGGGGGTGGCACTGAAGCTTTCTTT
TRBV2	16	NA	NA	TRBJ2-6	CASRDFPSAGANVLTF	TGTGCCAGCAGAGACTTCCCGAGTGCTGGGGCCAACGTCCTGACTTTC
TRBV18	18	once	NA	TRBJ2-1	CASSPRISSGRSYNEQFF	TGTGCCAGCTCACCAAGGATCTCGAGCGGGCGCTCCTACAATGAGCAGTTCTTC
TRBV29-1	15	once	TRBD1	TRBJ2-7	CSVSLTGTGIYEQYF	TGCAGCGTTTCACTGACCGGGACAGGGATCTACGAGCAGTACTTC
TRBV6-1	14	once	NA	TRBJ1-2	CASGGTPINYGYTF	TGTGCATCAGGTGGGACACCTATTAACTATGGCTACACCTTC
TRBV4-1	15	NA	NA	TRBJ2-6	CASSPGLAGANVLTF	TGCGCCAGCAGCCCAGGGTTGGCTGGGGCCAACGTCCTGACTTTC
TRBV6-1	16	few	TRBD2	TRBJ2-7	CASSDISGSGAYEQYF	TGTGCCAGCAGTGATATCAGCGGGAGTGGGGCCTACGAGCAGTACTTC
TRBV30	13	NA	TRBD1	TRBJ2-7	CAWRDTGVLGQYF	TGTGCCTGGAGGGACACAGGGGTCCTCGGGCAGTACTTC
TRBV28	15	NA	TRBD2	TRBJ2-7	CASKYGGAGDYEQYF	TGTGCCAGCAAGTACGGGGGAGCGGGAGACTACGAGCAGTACTTC
TRBV9	14	once	TRBD1	TRBJ1-4	CASSPRTGGEKLFF	TGTGCCAGCAGCCCCCGTACAGGGGGTGAAAAACTGTTTTTT
TRBV7-9	15	NA	TRBD2	TRBJ2-3	CASSFRREGGDTQYF	TGTGCCAGCAGCTTCCGGCGGGAGGGGGGAGATACGCAGTATTTT
TRBV6-1	15	NA	TRBD1	TRBJ2-5	CASSGGQGAGETQYF	TGTGCCAGCAGTGGGGGACAGGGGGCCGGGGAGACCCAGTACTTC
TRBV11-2	12	NA	NA	TRBJ2-3	CASRPGTDTQYF	TGTGCCAGCAGACCCGGGACAGATACGCAGTATTTT
TRBV5-1	15	NA	NA	TRBJ1-4	CASSLASAGGGPMFF	TGCGCCAGCAGCTTGGCCTCGGCAGGCGGAGGGCCAATGTTTTTT
TRBV19	15	NA	TRBD2	TRBJ2-1	CASSIGTSGSNEQFF	TGTGCCAGTAGTATAGGTACTAGCGGGAGTAATGAGCAGTTCTTC
TRBV6-5	14	NA	NA	TRBJ1-6	CASTPSSYNSPLHF	TGTGCCAGCACCCCGAGCTCCTATAATTCACCCCTCCACTTT
TRBV15	15	once	TRBD1	TRBJ1-1	CATSGRQGARTEAFF	TGTGCCACCAGCGGTAGACAGGGGGCTAGGACTGAAGCTTTCTTT
TRBV19	18	NA	NA	TRBJ2-7	CASSSIWAMADASYEQYF	TGTGCCAGTAGTTCAATCTGGGCAATGGCCGACGCGTCTTACGAGCAGTACTTC
TRBV27	14	NA	NA	TRBJ1-5	CASSYGGFGQPQHF	TGTGCCAGCAGTTACGGGGGGTTCGGTCAGCCCCAGCATTTT
TRBV5-4	20	NA	TRBD1	TRBJ2-7	CASSRFRGTGSIMSSYEQYF	TGTGCCAGCAGCCGGTTTCGCGGGACAGGGTCGATAATGAGCTCCTACGAGCAGTACTTC
TRBV18	11	NA	TRBD2	TRBJ2-7	CASPPGGEQYF	TGTGCCAGCCCCCCGGGGGGCGAGCAGTACTTC
TRBV2	13	NA	NA	TRBJ1-2	CASSEAESYGYTF	TGTGCCAGCAGTGAAGCGGAGAGCTATGGCTACACCTTC
TRBV5-4	14	NA	NA	TRBJ2-3	CASSSYRVGDTQYF	TGTGCCAGCAGCTCCTACAGGGTCGGAGATACGCAGTATTTT
TRBV2	14	NA	NA	TRBJ2-7	CASSESLPIYEQYF	TGTGCCAGCAGTGAATCACTCCCCATCTACGAGCAGTACTTC
TRBV19	14	NA	TRBD1	TRBJ2-7	CASSLQGPSYEQYF	TGTGCCAGTAGTTTACAGGGGCCTTCCTACGAGCAGTACTTC
TRBV25-1	13	NA	NA	TRBJ1-2	CASSELRRGGYTF	TGTGCCAGCAGTGAACTACGTCGGGGTGGCTACACCTTC
TRBV13	17	NA	NA	TRBJ2-7	CASSDDLVGLSSYEQYF	TGTGCCAGCAGCGACGACCTCGTGGGACTGAGCTCCTACGAGCAGTACTTC
TRBV5-1	17	NA	TRBD2	TRBJ2-1	CASSSWTSGGSYNEQFF	TGCGCCAGCAGCAGCTGGACTAGCGGGGGCTCCTACAATGAGCAGTTCTTC
TRBV7-9	16	NA	TRBD1	TRBJ1-2	CASSSPKDRDNYGYTF	TGTGCCAGCAGCTCGCCTAAGGACAGGGACAACTATGGCTACACCTTC
TRBV6-5	12	NA	NA	TRBJ1-2	CASSNRVVGYTF	TGTGCCAGCAGTAACAGGGTTGTTGGCTACACCTTC
TRBV18	17	NA	NA	TRBJ1-4	CASSPRHEASTNEKLFF	TGTGCCAGCTCACCCCGACACGAAGCTTCAACTAATGAAAAACTGTTTTTT
TRBV5-8	14	NA	NA	TRBJ2-2	CASSLWGENGELFF	TGTGCCAGCAGCTTATGGGGGGAGAACGGGGAGCTGTTTTTT
TRBV19	15	NA	TRBD2	TRBJ2-1	CASRPGTSGSAEQFF	TGTGCCAGTCGACCCGGGACTAGCGGGAGTGCTGAGCAGTTCTTC
TRBV10-2	14	NA	NA	TRBJ1-2	CASSAPSTGYGYTF	TGCGCCAGCAGTGCGCCCTCCACAGGCTATGGCTACACCTTC
TRBV5-6	16	NA	TRBD1	TRBJ2-2	CASSYRDSPNTGELFF	TGTGCCAGCAGCTACCGGGACAGCCCGAACACCGGGGAGCTGTTTTTT
TRBV5-1	15	NA	NA	TRBJ1-1	CASSLYEGVNTEAFF	TGCGCCAGCAGCTTGTATGAGGGGGTGAACACTGAAGCTTTCTTT
TRBV10-1	16	NA	NA	TRBJ2-1	CASSESGGWGGNEQFF	TGCGCCAGCAGTGAGTCAGGAGGGTGGGGAGGCAATGAGCAGTTCTTC
TRBV30	14	NA	NA	TRBJ2-7	CAWSISSVYYEQYF	TGTGCCTGGAGTATATCCTCTGTTTACTACGAGCAGTACTTC
TRBV5-4	14	once	NA	TRBJ1-1	CASSLGTGNTEAFF	TGTGCCAGCAGCTTGGGCACAGGGAACACTGAAGCTTTCTTT
TRBV18	19	NA	TRBD2	TRBJ2-7	CASSSSGERASGTSYEQYF	TGTGCCAGCTCATCGTCCGGTGAACGAGCTAGCGGGACCTCCTACGAGCAGTACTTC
TRBV6-1	19	NA	NA	TRBJ1-1	CASSESYAGFSGMNTEAFF	TGTGCCAGCAGTGAATCGTACGCGGGTTTTTCAGGAATGAACACTGAAGCTTTCTTT
TRBV6-6	13	NA	TRBD2	TRBJ2-1	CASSDGLAGWGFF	TGTGCCAGCAGTGACGGACTAGCGGGATGGGGGTTCTTC
TRBV28	14	NA	NA	TRBJ1-1	CASSGGVVTEEAFF	TGTGCCAGCAGCGGGGGAGTGGTTACAGAAGAAGCTTTCTTT
TRBV6-5	14	once	NA	TRBJ2-7	CASSYGSVTYEQYF	TGTGCCAGCAGTTACGGTTCGGTAACCTACGAGCAGTACTTC
TRBV7-9	13	NA	TRBD1	TRBJ1-1	CASSSQGDTEAFF	TGTGCCAGCAGCTCCCAGGGGGACACTGAAGCTTTCTTT
TRBV7-8	20	NA	TRBD1	TRBJ2-4	CASSLAPGQGESRAKNIQYF	TGTGCCAGCAGCTTAGCGCCGGGACAGGGGGAATCACGAGCCAAAAACATTCAGTACTTC
TRBV7-9	19	NA	TRBD2	TRBJ2-3	CASSLGGSRGGISTDTQYF	TGTGCCAGCAGCTTGGGTGGCAGTCGGGGGGGGATAAGCACAGATACGCAGTATTTT